These 29 T cell receptor beta chains originate from one sample sequenced in a study of T-cell reconstitution after alpha-beta-depleted transplantation in children. It was with unique molecular identifiers that the TCRbeta library was prepared. A single record per CDR3 protein comes from TCRdb applying MiXCR to the PCR reads. This sample has 600,000 to 700,000 distinct CDR3 sequences, with roughly 15% found just once. This material consisted of PBMCs from the stem cell graft donor, taken from the stem cell graft. The source of these receptors is a human donor who donated a stem cell graft to a child with acute myeloid leukemia.

This clonotype was observed a handful of times. J is TRBJ2-1 and V is TRBV9; D is uncertain. The CDR3 loop spans 15 amino acids. Per germline, CDR1 SGDLS and CDR2 YYNGEE. V lost 0 bases and J lost 6, with 13 bases in between. For the CDR3, the DNA is TGTGCCAGCAGCGTAGTAGATAGACGGATCAATGAGCAGTTCTTC. It codes for CASSVVDRRINEQFF.

This clonotype was counted ten times or more. V usage is TRBV20-1 and J usage is TRBJ1-1; D remains unclear. In germline, CDR1 is DFQATT, CDR2 SNEGSKA (reference sequence). The germline V and J ends were trimmed by 1 base and 5 bases, with 11 bases remaining between them. This CDR3 comprises 13 residues. The DNA for the CDR3 is TGCAGTGCTAGAGCTGGGGTAGGGACTGAAGCTTTCTTT. Amino acid sequence: CSARAGVGTEAFF.

This clonotype has ten or more counts. The gene calls are TRBV20-1 and TRBJ2-1; D unresolved. Germline V gives CDR1 DFQATT, CDR2 SNEGSKA (reference sequence). The CDR3 extends over 15 amino acids. Trimming pared 0 bases from V and 0 bases from J, leaving 9 bases between. The CDR3 nucleotides read TGCAGTGCTAGAGATAGGCGAAGCTCCTACAATGAGCAGTTCTTC. Protein product: CSARDRRSSYNEQFF.

In this sample, this clonotype turned up many times. This chain connects TRBV7-2 to TRBJ2-1; D gene uncertain. In germline, CDR1 is SGHTA, CDR2 FQGNSA. The V and J ends lost 4 bases and 6 bases respectively, with 10 bases between them. The CDR3 is made up of 13 amino acids. The CDR3 region is CASSSSLPNEQFF. CDR3 sequence (DNA): TGTGCCAGCAGCTCCAGCCTCCCCAATGAGCAGTTCTTC.

This clonotype was seen at least ten times. The chain employs TRBV12-3 or TRBV12-4 and TRBJ1-1; a weak D match, TRBD1 (5 bases). V was cut by 1 base and J by 9 bases, with 9 bases left in between. The length of the CDR3 is 12 residues. The DNA of the CDR3 is TGTGCCAGCAGTTTAGTCAGGACACAAGCTTTCTTT. Residues: CASSLVRTQAFF.

This clonotype has just a few counts. The gene calls are TRBV6-6 and TRBJ2-2; no definite D call. The CDR3 is 13 amino acids. From germline, CDR1 is MNHNY and CDR2 SVGAGI (reference sequence). Trimming shortened V by 6 bases and J by 4 bases, and 9 bases separated the two germline ends. The CDR3 loop is CASRPEATGELFF. CDR3 coding DNA: TGTGCCAGCAGACCCGAGGCCACCGGGGAGCTGTTTTTT.

Many counts were recorded for this clonotype. This sequence joins TRBV20-1 and TRBJ1-6; 10 nucleotides align to TRBD1. From germline, CDR1 is DFQATT and CDR2 SNEGSKA (reference sequence). This CDR3 has 15 amino acids. V was pared by 5 bases and J by 10 bases, with 11 bases of the junction left unmatched. In DNA, the CDR3 is TGCAGTGCTGTCTCCGGGACAGGGGATCGATCACCCCTCCACTTT. This gives the protein CSAVSGTGDRSPLHF.

This clonotype was detected many times. The chain employs TRBV10-2 and TRBJ1-1, with D uncertain. CDR3 length equals 13 residues. Germline V gene sequence: CDR1 WSHSY, CDR2 SAAADI. The V gene lost 8 bases and the J gene lost 0 bases, with 10 bases spanning the gap. The CDR3 coding sequence is TGCGCCAGCGCACAGCTGTTGAACACTGAAGCTTTCTTT. Protein product: CASAQLLNTEAFF.

This clonotype was found many times. The chain is built from TRBV7-2 and TRBJ2-7, with D perhaps matching TRBD2 (6 bases). CDR1 SGHTA and CDR2 FQGNSA come from the germline V gene. Trimming removed 5 bases from V and 7 bases from J, with 15 bases in between. The CDR3 runs 13 residues. The CDR3 DNA reads as TGTGCCAGCAGCCAAGGGACTCTGGGAGAGCAGTACGTC. Translating it yields CASSQGTLGEQYV.

This clonotype has ten or more counts. The chain recombines TRBV5-1 with TRBJ2-1; TRBD1 matches 9 bases. Per the germline V gene, CDR1 is SGHRS and CDR2 is YFSETQ. With 2 bases clipped from V and 8 bases from J, the junction kept 5 bases outside the gene matches. The CDR3 totals 14 residues. The CDR3 DNA reads TGCGCCAGCAGCTTTGGGGACAGGGTCCATGAGCAGTTCTTC. Translation: CASSFGDRVHEQFF.

The sample holds a few counts of this clonotype. V gene TRBV27 combines with J gene TRBJ2-4; 8 bases line up with TRBD1. With V trimmed by 5 bases and J by 5 bases, 14 bases remained unmatched. This CDR3 has 17 amino acids. Per germline, CDR1 MNHEY and CDR2 SMNVEV (reference sequence). CDR3 region: CASSPPARTGRENIQYF. The CDR3 DNA reads as TGTGCCAGCAGTCCCCCGGCCCGGACAGGGAGAGAAAACATTCAGTACTTC.

The sample holds many counts of this clonotype. The chain links TRBV20-1 to TRBJ2-7; a weak D match, TRBD1 (7 bases). The length of the CDR3 is 13 residues. The germline gives CDR1 DFQATT, CDR2 SNEGSKA (reference sequence). Trimming pared 5 bases from V and 2 bases from J, leaving 13 bases between. CDR3 coding DNA: TGCAGTGCTCGTGGGGGGACAGCCTACGAGCAGTACTTC. Translation gives CSARGGTAYEQYF.

The J gene is TRBJ2-5, the V gene TRBV7-2; 10 nucleotides match TRBD2. Germline V lookup: CDR1 SGHTA, CDR2 FQGNSA. J lost 5 bases, V lost 5 bases, and 11 bases had no gene match. The CDR3 consists of 16 residues. As DNA, the CDR3 is TGTGCCAGCAGCGAGGAGGTAGCGGGGGGTAGCGAGACCCAGTACTTC. Encoded protein: CASSEEVAGGSETQYF.

This clonotype was picked up a small number of times. Just one base apart from a much larger clone, this may be a read error. The CDR3 coding sequence is TGTGCCAGCAGGGGACTAGTATTCCATGAGCAGTTCTTC. As protein: CASRGLVFHEQFF. The chain employs TRBV5-6 and TRBJ2-1; 8 positions match TRBD2. In germline, CDR1 is SGHDT, CDR2 YYEEEE. This CDR3 contains 13 residues. The junction had 6 bases not matched to a gene; V was cut back by 5 bases and J by 8 bases.

In its sample, this clonotype was seen many times. This chain uses TRBV6-1 with TRBJ2-7; D remains ambiguous. This CDR3 has 14 amino acids. Trimming removed 3 bases at V and 0 bases at J, with 9 bases between. Germline lookup yields CDR1 MNHNS and CDR2 SASEGT. Written as DNA, the CDR3 is TGTGCCAGCAGTGACCCAGGCCTCTCCTACGAGCAGTACTTC. It is translated as CASSDPGLSYEQYF.

This sequence joins TRBV11-2 and TRBJ2-1, with 7 bases lining up with TRBD1. The CDR3 spans 12 residues. Germline lookup yields CDR1 SGHAT and CDR2 FQNNGV. V gave up 5 bases and J gave up 8 bases; unmatched junction bases: 3. The CDR3 DNA reads as TGTGCCAGCAGCAGTGACAGGGATGAGCAGTTCTTC. It codes for CASSSDRDEQFF.

Many counts were recorded for this clonotype. The V call is TRBV29-1, the J call TRBJ2-5; 7 bases align to TRBD1. The germline CDR1 and CDR2 sequences are SQVTM and ANQGSEA. CDR3 size: 14 residues. With 5 bases clipped from V and 6 bases from J, the junction kept 12 bases outside the gene matches. The CDR3 is CSVIGQASVKTQYF. The CDR3 DNA is TGCAGCGTTATTGGACAGGCCTCAGTGAAGACCCAGTACTTC. The whole variable domain, filled in from reference TRBV29-1 and TRBJ2-5, reads SAVISQKPSRDICQRGTSLTIQCQVDSQVTMMFWYRQQPGQSLTLIATANQGSEATYESGFVIDKFPISRPNLTFSTLTVSNMSPEDSSIYLCSVIGQASVKTQYFGPGTRLLVL.

V is TRBV20-1 and J is TRBJ1-5, with 12 bases identical to TRBD1. The ends lost 2 bases at V and 6 bases at J; junction bases unmatched: 11. The CDR3 is made up of 17 amino acids. CDR1 is DFQATT, CDR2 SNEGSKA, per germline (reference sequence). CDR3 DNA: TGCAGTGCTAGAAAACCCGATGGGACAGGGGGCGGTCAGCCCCAGCATTTT. This encodes CSARKPDGTGGGQPQHF.

This clonotype was detected ten times or more. The chain links TRBV20-1 to TRBJ2-5, with D perhaps matching TRBD1 or TRBD2 (5 bases each). V lost 0 bases and J 7 bases, leaving 18 bases between the germline ends. CDR1 DFQATT and CDR2 SNEGSKA come from the germline V gene (reference sequence). The CDR3 length is 15 residues. The CDR3 reads CSARDEGDASGTQYF. The DNA for the CDR3 is TGCAGTGCTAGAGACGAAGGGGACGCTAGTGGGACCCAGTACTTC.

This clonotype was counted between two and nine times. This sequence joins TRBV7-9 and TRBJ1-1; unclear D gene. Germline CDR1 reads SEHNR; CDR2 reads FQNEAQ (reference sequence). V shed 3 bases and J shed 1 base, with 9 bases lying between them. The CDR3 is 14 residues long. CDR3 nucleotides: TGTGCCAGCAGCTTCCCAGAGAAGAACACTGAAGCTTTCTTT. Encoded protein: CASSFPEKNTEAFF.

This chain uses TRBV13 with TRBJ2-3; D perhaps matches TRBD1 (6 bases). The length of the CDR3 is 15 residues. Trimming removed 4 bases from V and 3 bases from J, with 14 bases in between. Germline V gene lookup returns CDR1 PRHDT and CDR2 FYEKMQ (reference sequence). The CDR3 region has the DNA TGTGCCAGCAGCTCCCGGGACACTCTTACAGATACGCAGTATTTT. Translating it yields CASSSRDTLTDTQYF.

This clonotype was seen at least ten times. The J gene is TRBJ2-1, the V gene TRBV20-1, with D maybe TRBD2 (7 bases). The CDR3 sequence is 15 residues long. The V end lost 1 base, the J end lost 4 bases, and 14 bases lay between the germline ends. CDR1 is DFQATT and CDR2 is SNEGSKA in the germline V gene (reference sequence). The CDR3 protein is CSARGGGGVYNEQFF. The CDR3 DNA is TGCAGTGCTAGAGGTGGGGGGGGCGTATACAATGAGCAGTTCTTC.

The chain couples TRBV5-1 to TRBJ2-3; D not certain. This CDR3 has 14 residues. Trimming stripped 0 bases from V and 2 bases from J, with 7 bases between. Germline CDR1 is SGHRS and CDR2 is YFSETQ. CDR3: CASSLERPTDTQYF. For the CDR3, the DNA is TGCGCCAGCAGCTTGGAGCGACCCACAGATACGCAGTATTTT.

The CDR3 loop reads CASSLGRQLSRTDTQYF. The CDR3 DNA reads TGCGCCAGCAGCTTGGGGCGACAGCTCTCACGGACAGATACGCAGTATTTT. The chain recombines TRBV5-1 with TRBJ2-3; maybe TRBD1 (5 bases). The V end was cut by 0 bases, the J end by 3 bases, with 17 bases between. The germline gives CDR1 SGHRS, CDR2 YFSETQ. This CDR3 has 17 amino acids. Full variable domain (missing parts from reference TRBV5-1 and TRBJ2-3): KAGVTQTPRYLIKTRGQQVTLSCSPISGHRSVSWYQQTPGQGLQFLFEYFSETQRNKGNFPGRFSGRQFSNSRSEMNVSTLELGDSALYLCASSLGRQLSRTDTQYFGPGTRLTVL.

This clonotype has ten or more counts. The J gene is TRBJ1-2, the V gene TRBV25-1; 8 nucleotides align to TRBD1. The CDR3 totals 14 residues. CDR1 MGHDK and CDR2 SYGVNS come from the germline V gene. The trim removed 6 bases at V and 3 bases at J, leaving 6 bases unmatched. The CDR3: CASRPGGADYGYTF. The CDR3 coding sequence is TGTGCCAGCAGACCAGGGGGCGCGGACTATGGCTACACCTTC.

This clonotype was seen repeatedly, ten times or more. The chain uses TRBV20-1 and TRBJ1-6; possibly TRBD1 for D (6 bases). Trimming stripped 2 bases from V and 0 bases from J, with 11 bases between. The CDR3 runs to 16 residues. CDR1 DFQATT and CDR2 SNEGSKA come from the germline V gene (reference sequence). The CDR3 coding sequence is TGCAGTGCTAGACCCGGACAGAGCTCCTATAATTCACCCCTCCACTTT. Its protein is CSARPGQSSYNSPLHF.

This clonotype occurred many times. The V gene is TRBV20-1, the J gene TRBJ2-1; 7 bases map to TRBD1. V was pared by 0 bases and J by 7 bases, with 12 bases of the junction left unmatched. The CDR3 contains 16 residues. Germline-derived CDR1 and CDR2 are DFQATT and SNEGSKA (reference sequence). CDR3 nucleotide sequence: TGCAGTGCTAGAGATGGGACAGAGGTAATGTCAAATGAGCAGTTCTTC. It codes for CSARDGTEVMSNEQFF.

This chain links TRBV7-3 with TRBJ1-2; the match to TRBD1 covers 7 bases. The germline V gene has CDR1 SGHTA and CDR2 FQGTGA. The V segment lost 4 bases and the J segment 0 bases; nucleotides outside the gene matches: 11. This CDR3 comprises 17 residues. The CDR3 nucleotides are TGTGCCAGCAGCTGGGGACAGCCTGACCAAGCTAACTATGGCTACACCTTC. Its translation is CASSWGQPDQANYGYTF.

This clonotype was detected a few times. V usage is TRBV24-1 and J usage is TRBJ2-3; no definite D call. The CDR3 is 16 residues long. Germline values: CDR1 KGHDR, CDR2 SFDVKD. V lost 6 bases to trimming and J lost 1 base, with 16 bases between them. In DNA form, the CDR3 reads TGTGCCACCAGTTCTTCGCTTGGGGAACGCACAGATACGCAGTATTTT. It translates to CATSSSLGERTDTQYF.